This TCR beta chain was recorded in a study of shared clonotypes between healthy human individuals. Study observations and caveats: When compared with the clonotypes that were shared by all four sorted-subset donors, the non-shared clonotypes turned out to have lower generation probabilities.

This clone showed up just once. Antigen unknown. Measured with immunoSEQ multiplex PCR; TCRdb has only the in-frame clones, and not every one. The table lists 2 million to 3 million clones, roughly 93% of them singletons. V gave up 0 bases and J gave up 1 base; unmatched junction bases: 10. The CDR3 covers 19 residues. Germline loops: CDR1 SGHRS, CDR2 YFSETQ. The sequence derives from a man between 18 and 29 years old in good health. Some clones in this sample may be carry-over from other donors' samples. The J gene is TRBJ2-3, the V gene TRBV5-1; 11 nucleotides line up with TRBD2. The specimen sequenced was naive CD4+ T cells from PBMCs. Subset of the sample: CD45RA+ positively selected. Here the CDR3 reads CASSLATLAGGSGTDTQYF. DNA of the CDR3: TGCGCCAGCAGCTTGGCCACCCTAGCGGGAGGATCGGGCACAGATACGCAGTATTTT.